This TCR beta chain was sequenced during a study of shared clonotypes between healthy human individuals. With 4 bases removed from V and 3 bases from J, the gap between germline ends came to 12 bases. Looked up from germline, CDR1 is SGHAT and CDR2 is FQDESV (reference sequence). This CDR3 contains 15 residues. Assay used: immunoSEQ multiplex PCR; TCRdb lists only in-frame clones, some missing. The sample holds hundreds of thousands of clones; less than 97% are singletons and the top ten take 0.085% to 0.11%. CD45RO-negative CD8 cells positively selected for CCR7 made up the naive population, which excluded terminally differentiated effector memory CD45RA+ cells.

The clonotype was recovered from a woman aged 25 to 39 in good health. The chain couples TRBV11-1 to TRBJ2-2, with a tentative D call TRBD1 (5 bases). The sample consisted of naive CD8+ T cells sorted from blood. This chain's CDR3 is CASSSWGSDTGELFF. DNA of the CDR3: TGTGCCAGCAGCTCATGGGGCAGCGACACCGGGGAGCTGTTTTTT. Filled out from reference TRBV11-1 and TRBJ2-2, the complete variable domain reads EAEVAQSPRYKITEKSQAVAFWCDPISGHATLYWYRQILGQGPELLVQFQDESVVDDSQLPKDRFSAERLKGVDSTLKIQPAELGDSAMYLCASSSWGSDTGELFFGEGSRLTVL.